These 13 T cell receptor beta chains originate from one sample sequenced in a study of CD8+ T cells in alopecia areata. Sample treatment: oral pan-JAK inhibitor, 5-10 mg twice daily. Extraction of RNA preceded its reverse transcription into cDNA, which served as the sequencing template. Assay: immunoSEQ multiplex PCR; the TCRdb copy retains only in-frame clones and omits some. The sample holds around 110,000 clones; about three fifths are singletons and the top ten take over 9%. The sample was CD8+ T cells sorted from blood, taken at week 24, from a patient treated with tofacitinib. The receptors derive from a human donor with alopecia areata.

CDR3 bases: TGTGCCAGCAGTTTCAATGCAGCTAACTATGGCTACACCTTC. Encoded protein: CASSFNAANYGYTF. The V gene is TRBV27, the J gene TRBJ1-2; D unclear. V was trimmed by 3 bases and J by 0 bases, leaving 8 bases between them. Germline V gene sequence: CDR1 MNHEY, CDR2 SMNVEV (reference sequence). This CDR3 has 14 residues.

The chain has TRBV27 and TRBJ1-2, with 8 bases aligning to TRBD1. Trimming removed 2 bases from V and 7 bases from J; junction bases left unmatched: 15. CDR3 length: 17 residues. The germline V gene has CDR1 MNHEY and CDR2 SMNVEV (reference sequence). The CDR3 nucleotides read TGTGCCAGCAGTTTAATGGTTTTGGACCAGGGGGCCTCTGGCTACACCTTC. It encodes CASSLMVLDQGASGYTF.

The V call is TRBV15, the J call TRBJ2-7, with TRBD2 identical over 8 bases. This CDR3 spans 18 amino acids. The ends lost 0 bases at V and 3 bases at J; junction bases unmatched: 13. Per the germline V gene, CDR1 is LNHNV and CDR2 is YYDKDF (reference sequence). For the CDR3, the DNA is TGTGCCACCAGCAGAGATAGGGACCGTGGCGGGGGGATCTACGAGCAGTACTTC. Its translation is CATSRDRDRGGGIYEQYF.

This sequence joins TRBV29-1 and TRBJ2-2; D perhaps matches TRBD1 (6 bases). Per germline, CDR1 SQVTM and CDR2 ANQGSEA. The germline V and J ends were trimmed by 6 bases and 1 base, with 18 bases remaining between them. This CDR3 has 16 residues. The CDR3 here is CSVLVHRVVNTGELFF. The CDR3 nucleotides read TGCAGCGTCCTTGTCCACAGGGTGGTGAACACCGGGGAGCTGTTTTTT.

This chain connects TRBV23-1 to TRBJ1-5, with D unresolved. TRBV23-1 is treated as an ORF (open reading frame) with a function not yet certain. The CDR3 spans 13 residues. Trimming pared 4 bases from V and 5 bases from J, leaving 9 bases between. CDR3 amino acids: CASSLDGDQPQHF. DNA for the CDR3: TGCGCCAGCAGTCTCGATGGAGATCAGCCCCAGCATTTT.

The chain uses TRBV7-9 and TRBJ2-7, with 7 bases lining up with TRBD2. CDR1 and CDR2 (germline): SEHNR, FQNEAQ (reference sequence). CDR3 length: 13 amino acids. With V trimmed by 7 bases and J by 5 bases, 8 bases remained unmatched. This CDR3 reads CASNLGGFHEQYF. Written as DNA, the CDR3 is TGTGCCAGCAACCTCGGGGGGTTCCACGAGCAGTACTTC. Based on the CDR3 plus reference TRBV7-9 and TRBJ2-7, the full variable domain is DTGVSQNPRHKITKRGQNVTFRCDPISEHNRLYWYRQTLGQGPEFLTYFQNEAQLEKSRLLSDRFSAERPKGSFSTLEIQRTEQGDSAMYLCASNLGGFHEQYFGPGTRLTVT.

The rearrangement uses TRBV4-1 and TRBJ2-1; tentatively, D is TRBD1 (5 bases). V dropped 1 base and J dropped 3 bases, with 13 bases sitting between them. Germline CDR1 MGHRA, CDR2 YSYEKL. The CDR3 runs to 16 residues. This CDR3 is CASSQARAGFYNEQFF. CDR3 bases: TGCGCCAGCAGCCAAGCTAGGGCAGGGTTCTACAATGAGCAGTTCTTC.

This clone was seen a handful of times. This chain uses TRBV29-1 with TRBJ2-5; D is perhaps TRBD1 or TRBD2 (5 bases each). The V gene lost 6 bases and the J gene lost 4 bases, with 18 bases spanning the gap. The CDR3 is 14 residues long. The germline CDR1 and CDR2 sequences are SQVTM and ANQGSEA. The chain's CDR3 is CSVGRLGDRETQYF. The CDR3 DNA reads as TGCAGCGTCGGCCGATTGGGGGACCGAGAGACCCAGTACTTC.

This chain joins TRBV2 and TRBJ1-5; no clear D gene. Germline CDR1 and CDR2: SNHLY and FYNNEI. Deletions cut 3 bases from V and 0 bases from J, with 15 bases between. The CDR3 runs to 17 residues. The CDR3 coding sequence is TGTGCCAGCAGTGACCCAGGTAGTTTCAGTAGCAATCAGCCCCAGCATTTT. Its protein product is CASSDPGSFSSNQPQHF.

In its sample, this clone was seen a few times. This chain joins TRBV2 and TRBJ2-5, with 7 bases identical to TRBD1. The length of the CDR3 is 13 residues. Losses at the gene ends were 9 bases for V and 3 bases for J; bases not matched to a gene: 7. CDR1 is SNHLY, CDR2 FYNNEI, per germline. CDR3 amino acids: CARTGQGKETQYF. CDR3 sequence (DNA): TGTGCCAGGACAGGGCAGGGGAAAGAGACCCAGTACTTC.

The genes are TRBV7-9 and TRBJ2-3; 7 bases fit TRBD2. The CDR3 covers 12 residues. CDR1 SEHNR and CDR2 FQNEAQ come from the germline V gene (reference sequence). With V trimmed by 5 bases and J by 10 bases, 6 bases remained unmatched. This CDR3 reads CASSALAEAQYF. CDR3 sequence (DNA): TGTGCCAGCAGCGCGCTAGCGGAAGCGCAGTATTTT.

V is TRBV7-9 and J is TRBJ2-5; D is ambiguous. The CDR3 has 14 amino acids. The germline V gene encodes CDR1 SEHNR and CDR2 FQNEAQ (reference sequence). Trimming shortened V by 5 bases and J by 5 bases, and 15 bases separated the two germline ends. CDR3 loop: CASSPSPSGETQYF. CDR3 sequence (DNA): TGTGCCAGCAGCCCGTCCCCCTCCGGCGAGACCCAGTACTTC.

This chain uses TRBV5-6 with TRBJ2-5; a possible D gene is TRBD1 (6 bases). This CDR3 is 14 amino acids long. Germline CDR1 is SGHDT and CDR2 is YYEEEE. Trimming shortened V by 1 base and J by 4 bases, and 11 bases separated the two germline ends. The chain's CDR3 is CASSLSLRGETQYF. CDR3 bases: TGTGCCAGCAGCTTGTCGCTCAGGGGAGAGACCCAGTACTTC.